This T cell receptor (beta chain) was sequenced for a study of shared clonotypes between healthy human individuals. Whole-study findings and limits: The study's rarefaction showed incomplete sorted-subset sequencing despite large depth. The genetic and exposure-history diversity represented was limited by few donors.

The ends lost 7 bases at V and 2 bases at J; junction bases unmatched: 3. This CDR3 has 13 residues. CDR1 is MDHEN and CDR2 is SYDVKM in the germline V gene. Naive-designated CD8 cells lacked CD45RO, were positively enriched for CCR7, and omitted terminally differentiated effector memory CD45RA+ cells. The donors, all of them Caucasian adults, lived in Nashville, Tennessee. Repertoires were generated with immunoSEQ multiplex PCR, while TCRdb's copy carries only in-frame clones and drops some. The table shows about 2.2 million clones, with approximately 94% occurring only once. As to this clone: The antigen remains undetermined. The sample carries other DNA sequences with the same CDR3.

The receptor's source is a man between 18 and 35 years old in good health. Some clones in this sample may be carry-over from other donors' samples. The rearrangement uses TRBV28 and TRBJ2-7, with TRBD2 matching 9 bases. The sequenced sample consisted of naive CD8+ T cells from PBMCs. The CDR3 nucleotides read TGTGCCAGCACCTTAGCGGGAGCCTACGAGCAGTACTTC. Encoded protein: CASTLAGAYEQYF.